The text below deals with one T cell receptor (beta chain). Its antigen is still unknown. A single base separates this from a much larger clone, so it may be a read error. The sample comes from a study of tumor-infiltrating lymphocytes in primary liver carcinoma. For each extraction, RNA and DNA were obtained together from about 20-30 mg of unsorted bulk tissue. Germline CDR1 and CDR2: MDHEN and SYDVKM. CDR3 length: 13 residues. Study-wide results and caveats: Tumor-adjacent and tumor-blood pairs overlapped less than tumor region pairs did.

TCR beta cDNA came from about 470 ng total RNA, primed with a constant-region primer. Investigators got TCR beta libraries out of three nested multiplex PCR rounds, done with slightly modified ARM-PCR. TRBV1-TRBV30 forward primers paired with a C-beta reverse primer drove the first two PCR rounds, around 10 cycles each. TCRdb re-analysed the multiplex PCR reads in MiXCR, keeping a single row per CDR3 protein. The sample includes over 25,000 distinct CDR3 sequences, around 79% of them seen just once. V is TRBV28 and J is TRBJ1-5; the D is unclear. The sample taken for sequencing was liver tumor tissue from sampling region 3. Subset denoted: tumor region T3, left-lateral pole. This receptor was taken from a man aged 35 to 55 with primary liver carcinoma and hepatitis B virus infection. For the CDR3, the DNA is TGTGCCTGCAGTTTTCCTTCAGGTCAGCCCCAGCATTTT. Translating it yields CACSFPSGQPQHF.